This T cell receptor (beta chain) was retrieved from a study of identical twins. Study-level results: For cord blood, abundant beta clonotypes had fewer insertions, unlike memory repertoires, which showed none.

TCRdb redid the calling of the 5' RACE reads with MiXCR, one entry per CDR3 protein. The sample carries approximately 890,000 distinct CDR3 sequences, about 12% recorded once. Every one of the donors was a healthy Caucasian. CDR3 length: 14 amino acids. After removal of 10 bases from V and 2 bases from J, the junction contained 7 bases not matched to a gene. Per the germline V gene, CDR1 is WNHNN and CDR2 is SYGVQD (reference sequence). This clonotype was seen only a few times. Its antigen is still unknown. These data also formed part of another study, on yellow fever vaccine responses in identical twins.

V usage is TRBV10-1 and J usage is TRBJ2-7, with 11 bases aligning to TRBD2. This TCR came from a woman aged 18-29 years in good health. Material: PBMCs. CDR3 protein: CANETSGTTYEQYV. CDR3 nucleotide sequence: TGCGCCAACGAGACTAGCGGGACCACCTACGAGCAGTACGTC.